This TCR beta chain appears in the sequencing data of a study of blood T cell repertoires in COVID-19. The protocol was immunoSEQ multiplex PCR, while the TCRdb copy is restricted to in-frame clones and leaves out a portion. The top ten clones hold roughly 5% of a sample with about 260,000 clones, more than 75% of them seen once. Ends included, the CDR3 has 10 residues. A note on this clone: No conserved phenylalanine or tryptophan ends this CDR3, so it is likely a read error. It is unclear where the CDR3 begins or ends on the DNA, so no DNA is shown, and the CDR3 is as TCRdb lists it.

The receptor was derived from a woman in her fifties or sixties with COVID-19, enrolled during active disease. Sequencing was carried out using peripheral blood. The genes are TRBV21-1 and TRBJ2-7; the table's D call TRBD2 went unverified against the DNA. TRBV21-1 is a documented pseudogene. The CDR3 spells CASQGRGGRA.